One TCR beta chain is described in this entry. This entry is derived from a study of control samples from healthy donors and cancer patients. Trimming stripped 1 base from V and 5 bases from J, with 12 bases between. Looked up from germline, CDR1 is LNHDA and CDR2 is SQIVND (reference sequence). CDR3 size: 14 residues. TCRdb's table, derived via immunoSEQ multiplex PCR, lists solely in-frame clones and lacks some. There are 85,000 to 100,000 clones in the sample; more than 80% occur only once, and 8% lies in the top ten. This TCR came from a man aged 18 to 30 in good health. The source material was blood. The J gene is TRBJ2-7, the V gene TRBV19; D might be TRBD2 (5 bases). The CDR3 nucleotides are TGTGCCAGTAGTATAGCCTGGTCCGGGGACGAGCAGTACTTC. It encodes CASSIAWSGDEQYF. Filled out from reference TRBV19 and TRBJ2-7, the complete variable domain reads DGGITQSPKYLFRKEGQNVTLSCEQNLNHDAMYWYRQDPGQGLRLIYYSQIVNDFQKGDIAEGYSVSREKKESFPLTVTSAQKNPTAFYLCASSIAWSGDEQYFGPGTRLTVT.